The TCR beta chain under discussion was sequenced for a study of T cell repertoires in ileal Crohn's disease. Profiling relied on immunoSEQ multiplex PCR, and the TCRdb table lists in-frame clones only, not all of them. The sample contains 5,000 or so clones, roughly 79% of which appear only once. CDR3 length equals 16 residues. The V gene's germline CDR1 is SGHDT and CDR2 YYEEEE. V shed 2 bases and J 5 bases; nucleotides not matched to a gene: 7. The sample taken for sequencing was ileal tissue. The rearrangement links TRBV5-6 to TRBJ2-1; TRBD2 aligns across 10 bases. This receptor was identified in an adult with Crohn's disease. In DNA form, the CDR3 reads TGTGCCAGCAGCTTCGCCCCGGGACTAGCGAACAATGAGCAGTTCTTC. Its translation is CASSFAPGLANNEQFF.